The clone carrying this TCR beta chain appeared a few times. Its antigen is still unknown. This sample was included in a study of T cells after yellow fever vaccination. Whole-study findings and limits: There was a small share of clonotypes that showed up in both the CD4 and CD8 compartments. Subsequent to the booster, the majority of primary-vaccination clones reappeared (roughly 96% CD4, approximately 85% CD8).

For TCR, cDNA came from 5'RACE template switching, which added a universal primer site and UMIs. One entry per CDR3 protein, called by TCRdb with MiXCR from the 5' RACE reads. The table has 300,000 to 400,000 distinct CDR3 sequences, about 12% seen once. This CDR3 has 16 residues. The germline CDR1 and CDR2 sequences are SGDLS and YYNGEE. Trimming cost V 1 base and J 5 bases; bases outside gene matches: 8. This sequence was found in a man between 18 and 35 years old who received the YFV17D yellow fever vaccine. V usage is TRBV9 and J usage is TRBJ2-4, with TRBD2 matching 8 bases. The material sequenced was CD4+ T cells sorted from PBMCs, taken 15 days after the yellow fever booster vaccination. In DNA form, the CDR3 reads TGTGCCAGCAGCGTATCACCAGCGGGGGCCGAAAACATTCAGTACTTC. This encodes CASSVSPAGAENIQYF. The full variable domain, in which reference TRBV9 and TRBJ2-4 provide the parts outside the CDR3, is DSGVTQTPKHLITATGQRVTLRCSPRSGDLSVYWYQQSLDQGLQFLIQYYNGEERAKGNILERFSAQQFPDLHSELNLSSLELGDSALYFCASSVSPAGAENIQYFGAGTRLSVL.